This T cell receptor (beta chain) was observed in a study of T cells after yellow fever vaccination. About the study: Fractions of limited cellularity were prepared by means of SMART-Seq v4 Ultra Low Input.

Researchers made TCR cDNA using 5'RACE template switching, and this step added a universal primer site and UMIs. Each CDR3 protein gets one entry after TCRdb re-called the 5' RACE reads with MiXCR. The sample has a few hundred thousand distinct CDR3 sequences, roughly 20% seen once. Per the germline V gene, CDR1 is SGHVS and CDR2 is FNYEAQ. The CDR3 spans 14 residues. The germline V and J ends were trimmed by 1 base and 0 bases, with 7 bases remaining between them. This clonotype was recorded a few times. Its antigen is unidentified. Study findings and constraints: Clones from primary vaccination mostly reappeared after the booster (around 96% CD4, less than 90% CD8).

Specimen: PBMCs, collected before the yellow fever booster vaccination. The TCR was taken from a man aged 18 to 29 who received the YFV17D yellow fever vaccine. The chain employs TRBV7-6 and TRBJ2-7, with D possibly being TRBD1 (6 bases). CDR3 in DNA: TGTGCCAGCAGCTTAGACAGGGCCTCCTACGAGCAGTACTTC. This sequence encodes CASSLDRASYEQYF.